This TCR beta chain is drawn from a study of blood T cells in healthy people across ages. Germline-derived CDR1 and CDR2 are SGHKS and YYEKEE (reference sequence). The CDR3 runs 15 residues. V dropped 4 bases and J dropped 4 bases, with 15 bases sitting between them. Together with a sample-barcoded 5' primer, a J-beta primer mix was included in a second PCR lasting about 7 to 11 cycles. TCRdb passed the 5' RACE reads through MiXCR, listing each CDR3 protein once. Of approximately 800,000 distinct CDR3 sequences listed, roughly 56% are singletons. The TCR was taken from a man aged 35-49 years in good health. This rearrangement joins TRBV5-5 to TRBJ2-1; D unclear. The sequenced sample consisted of blood. The CDR3, as DNA: TGTGCCAGCAGCCACATATTGGAACCATACAATGAGCAGTTCTTC. Translation: CASSHILEPYNEQFF. Together with reference TRBV5-5 and TRBJ2-1, the CDR3 gives the full variable domain: DAGVTQSPTHLIKTRGQQVTLRCSPISGHKSVSWYQQVLGQGPQFIFQYYEKEERGRGNFPDRFSARQFPNYSSELNVNALLLGDSALYLCASSHILEPYNEQFFGPGTRLTVL.